This TCR beta chain is drawn from a study of T and B cells in COVID-19 patients. Study in general: Nine tenths of the roughly 20 active-infection patients had comorbidities associated with unfavorable COVID-19 outcome.

Blood genomic DNA input for TRB amplification was roughly 230-550 ng. TRB rearrangements were amplified by multiplex PCR with BIOMED2 TRB-A/B primers. TCRdb recomputed calls from the multiplex PCR reads with MiXCR, one row per CDR3 protein. Of roughly 21,000 distinct CDR3 sequences listed, 30% to 35% were seen once; the top ten hold approximately 2%. CDR1 and CDR2 (germline): SGHNT, YYREEE (reference sequence). The CDR3 length is 14 residues. V gave up 2 bases and J gave up 9 bases; unmatched junction bases: 7. The sequencing input was blood. This clonotype was sampled from a human donor who had recovered from COVID-19. The chain carries TRBV5-4 and TRBJ2-1; 8 bases match TRBD2. CDR3 sequence: CASSFGGAGLEQFF. The CDR3 coding sequence is TGTGCCAGCAGCTTCGGGGGGGCGGGGCTTGAGCAGTTCTTC. The variable domain in full, with the rest retrieved from reference TRBV5-4 and TRBJ2-1, is ETGVTQSPTHLIKTRGQQVTLRCSSQSGHNTVSWYQQALGQGPQFIFQYYREEENGRGNFPPRFSGLQFPNYSSELNVNALELDDSALYLCASSFGGAGLEQFFGPGTRLTVL.